Following are 12 T cell receptor beta chains from one sample sequenced in a study of CD8 T cells in Susac syndrome. With random hexamers, about 0.5 to 1 ug RNA was reverse transcribed. Each CDR3 protein gets one entry after TCRdb re-called the immunoSEQ multiplex PCR reads with MiXCR. The sample contains 120,000 or so distinct CDR3 sequences, around 94% of which appear only once. Sequenced input: CD8+ T cells from PBMCs. The receptors derive from a human donor with Susac syndrome.

V usage is TRBV12-3 or TRBV12-4 and J usage is TRBJ2-1; maybe TRBD2 (5 bases). Trimming took off 5 bases at V and 0 bases at J, with 17 bases between the two ends. This CDR3 has 17 amino acids. The CDR3 sequence: CASSPHGLGSSYNEQFF. CDR3 DNA sequence: TGTGCCAGCAGTCCCCATGGGTTAGGGAGCTCCTACAATGAGCAGTTCTTC.

The chain has TRBV6-5 and TRBJ2-7; 7 bases line up with TRBD1. CDR3 length: 12 amino acids. Trimming at V came to 8 bases and at J to 1 base, leaving 2 bases not matched to a gene. Germline assignment: CDR1 MNHEY and CDR2 SVGAGI. CDR3 region: CASGDSSYEQYF. In nucleotides, the CDR3 is TGTGCCAGCGGGGACAGTTCCTACGAGCAGTACTTC.

The chain links TRBV7-2 to TRBJ2-1; D perhaps matches TRBD2 (5 bases). Germline V gene lookup returns CDR1 SGHTA and CDR2 FQGNSA. Trimming cost V 1 base and J 3 bases, with 13 bases left between them. The CDR3 has 16 amino acids. CDR3 sequence: CASSLVSAGIYNEQFF. CDR3 DNA sequence: TGTGCCAGCAGCTTAGTGTCCGCCGGGATCTACAATGAGCAGTTCTTC.

J is TRBJ2-1 and V is TRBV2, with no clear D. This CDR3 is 14 amino acids long. V lost 3 bases, J lost 2 bases, and 8 bases lay in between. CDR1 and CDR2 from the germline V gene are SNHLY and FYNNEI. CDR3: CASSDPDTYNEQFF. In DNA, the CDR3 is TGTGCCAGCAGTGATCCCGATACCTACAATGAGCAGTTCTTC. Based on the CDR3 plus reference TRBV2 and TRBJ2-1, the full variable domain is EPEVTQTPSHQVTQMGQEVILRCVPISNHLYFYWYRQILGQKVEFLVSFYNNEISEKSEIFDDQFSVERPDGSNFTLKIRSTKLEDSAMYFCASSDPDTYNEQFFGPGTRLTVL.

The rearrangement links TRBV4-1 to TRBJ2-7; TRBD2 matches 7 bases. The CDR3 spans 12 residues. Germline-derived CDR1 and CDR2 are MGHRA and YSYEKL. The V gene end was trimmed by 2 bases and the J gene end by 7 bases; junction bases not matched to a gene: 2. CDR3 region: CASSQHSGEQYF. The DNA of the CDR3 is TGCGCCAGCAGCCAACATAGCGGGGAGCAGTACTTC.

This clonotype has just one count. The chain carries TRBV9 and TRBJ2-7; 8 nucleotides align to TRBD2. Germline V gene sequence: CDR1 SGDLS, CDR2 YYNGEE. The CDR3 is made up of 15 amino acids. V lost 2 bases, J lost 0 bases, and 4 bases stayed unmatched. CDR3: CASSVGGGTSYEQYF. The CDR3 nucleotides read TGTGCCAGCAGCGTCGGCGGGGGGACCTCCTACGAGCAGTACTTC.

The chain combines TRBV25-1 with TRBJ1-2, with D unclear. Trimming took off 1 base at V and 8 bases at J, with 5 bases between the two ends. Per germline, CDR1 MGHDK and CDR2 SYGVNS. This CDR3 contains 11 residues. CDR3 sequence reads: CASSELWGYTF. The CDR3 DNA reads TGTGCCAGCAGTGAATTGTGGGGCTACACCTTC.

V is TRBV20-1 and J is TRBJ2-7; TRBD2 aligns across 13 bases. The CDR3 is 13 amino acids. V gave up 5 bases and J gave up 4 bases; unmatched junction bases: 2. The germline V gene has CDR1 DFQATT and CDR2 SNEGSKA (reference sequence). The CDR3 DNA reads as TGCAGTGCTTGGACTAGCGGGGGTTACGAGCAGTACTTC. Translating it yields CSAWTSGGYEQYF.

In its sample, this clonotype was seen a few times. This sequence joins TRBV11-2 and TRBJ2-5; unclear D gene. This CDR3 contains 13 residues. Trimming pared 7 bases from V and 7 bases from J, leaving 16 bases between. Germline CDR1 reads SGHAT; CDR2 reads FQNNGV. The CDR3 DNA reads as TGTGCCAGCACCCCCGGCCCAGGCGGGACCCAGTACTTC. This sequence encodes CASTPGPGGTQYF. Full variable domain (outside the CDR3, taken from reference TRBV11-2 and TRBJ2-5): EAGVAQSPRYKIIEKRQSVAFWCNPISGHATLYWYQQILGQGPKLLIQFQNNGVVDDSQLPKDRFSAERLKGVDSTLKIQPAKLEDSAVYLCASTPGPGGTQYFGPGTRLLVL.

The chain is built from TRBV7-9 and TRBJ2-2; no clear D gene. Germline V gene lookup returns CDR1 SEHNR and CDR2 FQNEAQ (reference sequence). The CDR3 loop spans 11 amino acids. V was cut by 5 bases and J by 8 bases, with 6 bases left in between. The CDR3 sequence is CASSGAGELFF. The CDR3 region has the DNA TGTGCCAGCAGCGGAGCGGGGGAGCTGTTTTTT. The variable domain in full, with the rest retrieved from reference TRBV7-9 and TRBJ2-2, is DTGVSQNPRHKITKRGQNVTFRCDPISEHNRLYWYRQTLGQGPEFLTYFQNEAQLEKSRLLSDRFSAERPKGSFSTLEIQRTEQGDSAMYLCASSGAGELFFGEGSRLTVL.

The gene calls are TRBV25-1 and TRBJ2-1; the D gene is possibly TRBD1 (6 bases). V was pared by 2 bases and J by 8 bases, with 7 bases between. The germline V gene has CDR1 MGHDK and CDR2 SYGVNS. The CDR3 length is 12 residues. The CDR3 DNA is TGTGCCAGCAGTGAAGGGGGCCATGAGCAGTTCTTC. Its translation is CASSEGGHEQFF.

The rearrangement links TRBV21-1 to TRBJ2-7; TRBD1 is the table's D call and was not checked against the DNA. TRBV21-1 is shown as a pseudogene. The CDR3 sequence is 13 residues long. The CDR3 is CASSRDRVHEQYF. For the CDR3, the DNA is TGTGCCAGCAGCCGGGACAGGGTCCACGAGCAGTACTTC.